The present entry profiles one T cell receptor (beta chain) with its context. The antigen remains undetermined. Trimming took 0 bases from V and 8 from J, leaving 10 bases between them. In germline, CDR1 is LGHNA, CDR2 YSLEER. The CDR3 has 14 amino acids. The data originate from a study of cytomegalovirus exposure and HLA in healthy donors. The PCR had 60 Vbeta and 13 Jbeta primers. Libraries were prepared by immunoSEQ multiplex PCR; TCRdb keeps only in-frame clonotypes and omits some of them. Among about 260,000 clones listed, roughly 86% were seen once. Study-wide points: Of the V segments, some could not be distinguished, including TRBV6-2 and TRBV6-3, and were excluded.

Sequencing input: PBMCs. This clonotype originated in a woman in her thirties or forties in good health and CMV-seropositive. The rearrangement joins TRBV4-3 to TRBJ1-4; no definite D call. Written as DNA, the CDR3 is TGCGCCAGCAGCCAAGATCTAACAGCAGAAAAACTGTTTTTT. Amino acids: CASSQDLTAEKLFF.